One sample yielded the 14 T cell receptor beta chains listed below, sequenced in a study of T cell changes during pregnancy in multiple sclerosis. Repertoires were generated with immunoSEQ multiplex PCR, while TCRdb's copy carries only in-frame clones and drops some. The sample lists some 11,000 clones, 85% to 90% occurring once. This specimen consisted of CD8+ T cells from peripheral blood mononuclear cells, obtained in the second trimester of pregnancy. These receptors came from a female donor in good health, enrolled as a control in a pregnancy study.

The CDR3 reads CASSQDRDYEQYF. DNA of the CDR3: TGTGCCAGCAGCCAAGACAGGGACTACGAGCAGTACTTC. The genes are TRBV13 and TRBJ2-7, with TRBD1 matching over 7 bases. The CDR3 covers 13 residues. The germline V gene encodes CDR1 PRHDT and CDR2 FYEKMQ (reference sequence). The trim removed 5 bases at V and 3 bases at J, leaving 4 bases unmatched.

This clone was seen just once. The V and J genes are TRBV6-5 and TRBJ2-5; 10 nucleotides agree with TRBD2. CDR1 and CDR2 (germline): MNHEY, SVGAGI. With 6 bases clipped from V and 2 bases from J, the junction kept 6 bases outside the gene matches. The CDR3 runs to 15 residues. The CDR3 DNA follows: TGTGCCAGCAGCCCCGGGACTAGCGTACAAGAGACCCAGTACTTC. Residues: CASSPGTSVQETQYF.

This clone was seen only once. The CDR3 coding sequence is TGTGCCAGCAGCGTACTAACAGGGGGCGATGGCTACACCTTC. It is translated as CASSVLTGGDGYTF. The V call is TRBV7-9, the J call TRBJ1-2; 9 nucleotides line up with TRBD1. This CDR3 has 14 residues. From germline, CDR1 is SEHNR and CDR2 FQNEAQ (reference sequence). The V gene end was trimmed by 5 bases and the J gene end by 6 bases; junction bases not matched to a gene: 7. Based on the CDR3 plus reference TRBV7-9 and TRBJ1-2, the full variable domain is DTGVSQNPRHKITKRGQNVTFRCDPISEHNRLYWYRQTLGQGPEFLTYFQNEAQLEKSRLLSDRFSAERPKGSFSTLEIQRTEQGDSAMYLCASSVLTGGDGYTFGSGTRLTVV.

This clone was counted only a few times. The chain recombines TRBV25-1 with TRBJ2-1, with unresolved D. CDR1 and CDR2 from the germline V gene are MGHDK and SYGVNS. The CDR3 loop spans 11 amino acids. V was cut by 4 bases and J by 7 bases, with 5 bases left in between. The CDR3 loop reads CASSAGNEQFF. The CDR3 DNA follows: TGTGCCAGCAGTGCCGGGAATGAGCAGTTCTTC.

The gene calls are TRBV4-1 and TRBJ2-7, with 7 bases aligning to TRBD1. Germline V CDR1 and CDR2: MGHRA, YSYEKL. With 3 bases clipped from V and 2 bases from J, the junction kept 10 bases outside the gene matches. This CDR3 has 16 residues. The CDR3 sequence: CASSQETGTVTYEQYF. As DNA, the CDR3 is TGCGCCAGCAGCCAGGAAACTGGGACAGTTACCTACGAGCAGTACTTC.

On this clone: An end of the junction differs from the germline gene, which may be a read error. V and J are TRBV4-3 and TRBJ2-7; D uncertain. Germline values: CDR1 LGHNA, CDR2 YSLEER. The CDR3 totals 16 residues. The CDR3 bases are TGCGCCAGCAGCCAAGATCACCTAGTGACCTCCTACGAGCAGTGCTTC. This codes for CASSQDHLVTSYEQCF.

The chain is built from TRBV4-3 and TRBJ1-1, with D unclear. The CDR3 extends over 14 amino acids. Germline V gives CDR1 LGHNA, CDR2 YSLEER. V dropped 1 base and J dropped 5 bases, with 11 bases sitting between them. The CDR3 DNA is TGCGCCAGCAGCCAAGGTATACCGGGGACTGAAGCTTTCTTT. The encoded protein is CASSQGIPGTEAFF.

The chain uses TRBV7-9 and TRBJ2-7; 7 bases line up with TRBD2. With V trimmed by 5 bases and J by 2 bases, 9 bases remained unmatched. This CDR3 is 15 amino acids long. Looked up from germline, CDR1 is SEHNR and CDR2 is FQNEAQ (reference sequence). CDR3: CASSSILAETYEQYF. The CDR3 DNA is TGTGCCAGCAGCAGTATTCTAGCGGAAACCTACGAGCAGTACTTC.

The V call is TRBV5-4, the J call TRBJ2-5, with D perhaps matching TRBD2 (7 bases). Germline CDR1 reads SGHNT; CDR2 reads YYREEE (reference sequence). V lost 2 bases to trimming and J lost 1 base, with 12 bases between them. The CDR3 loop spans 15 amino acids. The CDR3 DNA reads as TGTGCCAGCAGCTTAAACAGGGAGGGCCAAGAGACCCAGTACTTC. It encodes CASSLNREGQETQYF.

This chain connects TRBV29-1 to TRBJ1-1; 7 bases agree with TRBD1. CDR3 size: 15 residues. V lost 1 base, J lost 0 bases, and 5 bases stayed unmatched. Per germline, CDR1 SQVTM and CDR2 ANQGSEA. The CDR3 sequence is CSVEVGTVLNTEAFF. In DNA, the CDR3 is TGCAGCGTTGAAGTGGGGACAGTGTTGAACACTGAAGCTTTCTTT.

The chain couples TRBV13 to TRBJ2-5, with TRBD2 identical over 8 bases. J gave up 5 bases and V 0 bases, and 5 bases lay outside the gene matches. Germline CDR1 is PRHDT and CDR2 is FYEKMQ (reference sequence). The length of the CDR3 is 15 residues. CDR3 protein: CASSLGRPGGETQYF. The CDR3, as DNA: TGTGCCAGCAGCTTAGGCCGGCCGGGGGGGGAGACCCAGTACTTC.

This chain connects TRBV30 to TRBJ2-7; 8 bases are shared with TRBD1. CDR1 and CDR2 (germline): GTSNPN, SVGIG (reference sequence). This CDR3 spans 13 amino acids. V was pared by 3 bases and J by 6 bases, with 7 bases of the junction left unmatched. For the CDR3, the DNA is TGTGCCTGGAGGAACAGGGGGTTTCTCGAGCAGTACTTC. Translating it yields CAWRNRGFLEQYF.

The genes are TRBV19 and TRBJ2-7, with TRBD1 matching 8 bases. The CDR3 contains 14 residues. The V segment lost 7 bases and the J segment 2 bases; nucleotides outside the gene matches: 7. The germline V gene has CDR1 LNHDA and CDR2 SQIVND (reference sequence). The CDR3 loop is CASTPGQGPYEQYF. CDR3 nucleotide sequence: TGTGCCAGTACACCCGGACAGGGACCCTACGAGCAGTACTTC.

The gene calls are TRBV7-9 and TRBJ2-7; 10 bases fit TRBD2. The CDR3 sequence is 17 residues long. Germline CDR1 is SEHNR and CDR2 is FQNEAQ (reference sequence). With 7 bases clipped from V and 2 bases from J, the junction kept 14 bases outside the gene matches. The CDR3 here is CASTKYSRLAGTYEQYF. CDR3 sequence (DNA): TGTGCCAGCACCAAATATTCCCGACTAGCGGGCACCTACGAGCAGTACTTC.